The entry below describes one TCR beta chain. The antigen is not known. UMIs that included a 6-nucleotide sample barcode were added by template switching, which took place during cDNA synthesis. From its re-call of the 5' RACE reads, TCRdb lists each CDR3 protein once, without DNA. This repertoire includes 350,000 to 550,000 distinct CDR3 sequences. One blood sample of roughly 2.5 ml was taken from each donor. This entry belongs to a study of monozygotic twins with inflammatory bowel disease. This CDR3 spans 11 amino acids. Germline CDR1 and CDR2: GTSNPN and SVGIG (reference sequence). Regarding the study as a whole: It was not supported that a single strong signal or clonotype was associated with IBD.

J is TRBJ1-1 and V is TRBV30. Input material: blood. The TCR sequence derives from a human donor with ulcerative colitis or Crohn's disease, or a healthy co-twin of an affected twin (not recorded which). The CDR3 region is CAWRVGTEAFF.